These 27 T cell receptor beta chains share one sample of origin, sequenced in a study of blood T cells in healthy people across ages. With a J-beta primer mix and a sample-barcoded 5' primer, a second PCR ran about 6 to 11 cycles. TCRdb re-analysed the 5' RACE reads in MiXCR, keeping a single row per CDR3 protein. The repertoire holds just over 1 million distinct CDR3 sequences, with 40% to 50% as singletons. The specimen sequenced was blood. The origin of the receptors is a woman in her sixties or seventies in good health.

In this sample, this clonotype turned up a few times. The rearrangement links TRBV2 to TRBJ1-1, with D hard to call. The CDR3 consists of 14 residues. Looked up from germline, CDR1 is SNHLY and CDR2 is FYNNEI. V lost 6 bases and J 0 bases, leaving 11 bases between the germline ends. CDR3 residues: CASSFVAVNTEAFF. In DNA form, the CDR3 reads TGTGCCAGCAGCTTTGTTGCAGTGAACACTGAAGCTTTCTTT.

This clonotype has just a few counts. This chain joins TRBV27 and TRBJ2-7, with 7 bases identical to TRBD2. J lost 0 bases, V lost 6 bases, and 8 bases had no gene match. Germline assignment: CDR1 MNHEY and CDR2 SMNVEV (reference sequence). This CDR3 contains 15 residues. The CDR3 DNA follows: TGTGCCAGCAGCCCGAATGTAGCGGGCTCCTACGAGCAGTACTTC. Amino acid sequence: CASSPNVAGSYEQYF.

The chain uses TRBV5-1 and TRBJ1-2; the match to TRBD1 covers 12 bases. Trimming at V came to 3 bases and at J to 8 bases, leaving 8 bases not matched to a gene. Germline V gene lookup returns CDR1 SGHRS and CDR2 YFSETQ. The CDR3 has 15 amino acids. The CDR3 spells CASSSEGQGAQGYTF. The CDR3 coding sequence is TGCGCCAGCAGCTCAGAGGGACAGGGGGCGCAAGGCTACACCTTC. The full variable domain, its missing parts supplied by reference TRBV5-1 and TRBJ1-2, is KAGVTQTPRYLIKTRGQQVTLSCSPISGHRSVSWYQQTPGQGLQFLFEYFSETQRNKGNFPGRFSGRQFSNSRSEMNVSTLELGDSALYLCASSSEGQGAQGYTFGSGTRLTVV.

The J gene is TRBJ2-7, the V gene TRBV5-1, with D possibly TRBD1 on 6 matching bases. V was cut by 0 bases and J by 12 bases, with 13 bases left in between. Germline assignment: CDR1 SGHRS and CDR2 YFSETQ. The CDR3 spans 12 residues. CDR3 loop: CASSLGQEERYF. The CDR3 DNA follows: TGCGCCAGCAGCTTGGGACAGGAGGAGAGGTACTTC.

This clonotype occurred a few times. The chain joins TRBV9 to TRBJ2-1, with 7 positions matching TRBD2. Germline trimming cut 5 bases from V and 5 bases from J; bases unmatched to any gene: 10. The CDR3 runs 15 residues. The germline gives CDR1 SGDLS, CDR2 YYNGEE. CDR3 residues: CASSWGRGNDNEQFF. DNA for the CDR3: TGTGCCAGCAGTTGGGGGAGGGGTAATGACAATGAGCAGTTCTTC.

The CDR3 is CASTGGEWEQYF. Here the CDR3 DNA reads TGTGCCAGCACGGGTGGAGAGTGGGAGCAGTACTTC. The gene calls are TRBV9 and TRBJ2-7; D not resolved. V was trimmed by 6 bases and J by 7 bases, leaving 14 bases between them. The CDR3 contains 12 residues. Germline CDR1 reads SGDLS; CDR2 reads YYNGEE.

The DNA of the CDR3 is TGCGCCAGCAGCTACCGGGACTACAATGAGCAGTTCTTC. Protein product: CASSYRDYNEQFF. The genes are TRBV5-1 and TRBJ2-1; tentatively, D is TRBD2 (5 bases). CDR3 length: 13 amino acids. V was shortened by 3 bases and J by 3 bases, with 7 bases between the two germline ends. Germline lookup yields CDR1 SGHRS and CDR2 YFSETQ.

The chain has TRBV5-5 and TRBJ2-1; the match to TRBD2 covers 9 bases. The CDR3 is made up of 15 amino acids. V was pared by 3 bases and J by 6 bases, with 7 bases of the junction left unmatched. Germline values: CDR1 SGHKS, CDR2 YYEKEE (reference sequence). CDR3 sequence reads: CASSYPGTSSNEQFF. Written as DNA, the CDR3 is TGTGCCAGCAGCTATCCCGGGACTAGCAGCAATGAGCAGTTCTTC.

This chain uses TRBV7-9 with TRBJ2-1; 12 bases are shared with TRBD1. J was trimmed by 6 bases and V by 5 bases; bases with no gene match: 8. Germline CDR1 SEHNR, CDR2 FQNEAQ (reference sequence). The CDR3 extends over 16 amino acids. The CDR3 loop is CASSPQGQGAGNEQFF. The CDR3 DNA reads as TGTGCCAGCAGCCCCCAGGGACAGGGGGCAGGCAATGAGCAGTTCTTC. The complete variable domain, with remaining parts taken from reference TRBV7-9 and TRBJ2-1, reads DTGVSQNPRHKITKRGQNVTFRCDPISEHNRLYWYRQTLGQGPEFLTYFQNEAQLEKSRLLSDRFSAERPKGSFSTLEIQRTEQGDSAMYLCASSPQGQGAGNEQFFGPGTRLTVL.

In nucleotides, the CDR3 is TGCGCCAGCGGCGGGACTAGCGGGGACAATGAGCAGTTCTTC. Translated: CASGGTSGDNEQFF. The gene calls are TRBV5-1 and TRBJ2-1, with 13 nucleotides matching TRBD2. V shed 7 bases and J 5 bases; nucleotides not matched to a gene: 3. CDR1 and CDR2 from the germline V gene are SGHRS and YFSETQ. The CDR3 has 14 amino acids.

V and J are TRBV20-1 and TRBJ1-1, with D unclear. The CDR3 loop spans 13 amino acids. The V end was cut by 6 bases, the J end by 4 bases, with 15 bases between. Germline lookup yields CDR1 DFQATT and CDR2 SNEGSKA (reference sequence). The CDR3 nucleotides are TGCAGTGCAGACTCCTTGGGTGGCACTGAAGCTTTCTTT. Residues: CSADSLGGTEAFF.

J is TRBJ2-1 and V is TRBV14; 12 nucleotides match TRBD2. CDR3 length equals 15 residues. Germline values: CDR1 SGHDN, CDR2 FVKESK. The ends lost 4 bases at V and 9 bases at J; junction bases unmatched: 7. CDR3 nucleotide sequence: TGTGCCAGCAGCCGCCGACTAGCGGGAGTAGGTGAGCAGTTCTTC. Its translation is CASSRRLAGVGEQFF.

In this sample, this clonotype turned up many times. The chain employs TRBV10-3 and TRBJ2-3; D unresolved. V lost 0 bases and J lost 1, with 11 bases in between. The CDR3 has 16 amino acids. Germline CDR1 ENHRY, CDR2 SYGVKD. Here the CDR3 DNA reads TGTGCCATCAGTGAGTCGGTGGAGACCGGCACAGATACGCAGTATTTT. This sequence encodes CAISESVETGTDTQYF.

The CDR3 is CASSQLEGAGYTF. The CDR3 nucleotides read TGTGCCAGCAGCCAACTAGAGGGGGCGGGCTACACCTTC. The chain recombines TRBV7-9 with TRBJ1-2; TRBD1 aligns across 7 bases. Trimming cost V 5 bases and J 8 bases; bases outside gene matches: 8. The length of the CDR3 is 13 residues. The V gene's germline CDR1 is SEHNR and CDR2 FQNEAQ (reference sequence).

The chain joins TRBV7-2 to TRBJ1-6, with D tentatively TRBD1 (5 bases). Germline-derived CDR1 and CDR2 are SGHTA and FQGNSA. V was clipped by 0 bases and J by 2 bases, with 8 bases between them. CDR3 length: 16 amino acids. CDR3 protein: CASSLARAPYNSPLHF. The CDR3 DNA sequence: TGTGCCAGCAGCTTAGCCAGGGCCCCCTATAATTCACCCCTCCACTTT. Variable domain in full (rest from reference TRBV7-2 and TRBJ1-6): GAGVSQSPSNKVTEKGKDVELRCDPISGHTALYWYRQSLGQGLEFLIYFQGNSAPDKSGLPSDRFSAERTGGSVSTLTIQRTQQEDSAVYLCASSLARAPYNSPLHFGNGTRLTVT.

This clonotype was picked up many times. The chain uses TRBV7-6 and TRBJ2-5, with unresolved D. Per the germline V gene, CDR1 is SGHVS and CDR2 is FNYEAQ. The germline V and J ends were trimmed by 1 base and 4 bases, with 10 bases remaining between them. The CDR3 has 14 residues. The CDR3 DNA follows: TGTGCCAGCAGCTTAGGGGCCAGCCTAGAGACCCAGTACTTC. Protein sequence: CASSLGASLETQYF.

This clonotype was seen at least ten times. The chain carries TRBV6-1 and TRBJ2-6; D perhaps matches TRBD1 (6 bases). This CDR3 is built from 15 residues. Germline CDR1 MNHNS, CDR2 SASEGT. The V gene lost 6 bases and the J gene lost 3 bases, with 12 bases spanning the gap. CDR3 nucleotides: TGTGCCAGCAGGGACCAGGGGTTTGGGGCCAACGTCCTGACTTTC. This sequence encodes CASRDQGFGANVLTF.

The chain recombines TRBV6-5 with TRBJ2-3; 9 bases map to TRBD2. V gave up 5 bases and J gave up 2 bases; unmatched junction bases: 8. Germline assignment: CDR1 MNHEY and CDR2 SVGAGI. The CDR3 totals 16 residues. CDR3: CASSPIGTSLTDTQYF. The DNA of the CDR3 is TGTGCCAGCAGTCCAATAGGGACTAGCCTCACAGATACGCAGTATTTT.

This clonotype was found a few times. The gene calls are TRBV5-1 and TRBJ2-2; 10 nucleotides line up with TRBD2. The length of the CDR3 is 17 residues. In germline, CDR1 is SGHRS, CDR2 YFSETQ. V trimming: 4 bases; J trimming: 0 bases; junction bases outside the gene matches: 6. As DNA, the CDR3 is TGCGCCAGCAGCCCTCGGACTAGCGGAGCGAACACCGGGGAGCTGTTTTTT. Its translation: CASSPRTSGANTGELFF.

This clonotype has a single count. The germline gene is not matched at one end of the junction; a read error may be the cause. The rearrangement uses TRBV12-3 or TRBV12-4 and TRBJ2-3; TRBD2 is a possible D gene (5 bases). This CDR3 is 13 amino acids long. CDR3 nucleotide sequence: TGTGCTAGCGTAGGACGGAGCACAGATACGCGGTATTTT. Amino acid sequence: CASVGRSTDTRYF.

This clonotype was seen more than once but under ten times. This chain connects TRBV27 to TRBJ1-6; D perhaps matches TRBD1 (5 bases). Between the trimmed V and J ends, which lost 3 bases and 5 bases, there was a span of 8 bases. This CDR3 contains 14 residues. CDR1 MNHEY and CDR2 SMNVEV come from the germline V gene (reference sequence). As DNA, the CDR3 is TGTGCCAGCAGTTTGGCAGGGAATAATTCACCCCTCCACTTT. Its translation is CASSLAGNNSPLHF.

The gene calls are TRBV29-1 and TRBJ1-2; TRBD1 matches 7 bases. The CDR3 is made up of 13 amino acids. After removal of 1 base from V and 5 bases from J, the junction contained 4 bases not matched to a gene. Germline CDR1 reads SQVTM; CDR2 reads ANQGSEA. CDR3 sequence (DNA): TGCAGCGTTGAAGGAACAGGGGAATATGGCTACACCTTC. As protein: CSVEGTGEYGYTF.

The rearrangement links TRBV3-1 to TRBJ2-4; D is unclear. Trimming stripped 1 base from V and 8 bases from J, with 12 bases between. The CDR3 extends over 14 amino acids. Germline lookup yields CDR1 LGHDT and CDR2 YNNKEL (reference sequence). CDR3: CASSQAGLRHIQYF. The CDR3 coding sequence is TGTGCCAGCAGCCAAGCAGGTCTCAGGCACATTCAGTACTTC. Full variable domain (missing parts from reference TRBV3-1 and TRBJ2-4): DTAVSQTPKYLVTQMGNDKSIKCEQNLGHDTMYWYKQDSKKFLKIMFSYNNKELIINETVPNRFSPKSPDKAHLNLHINSLELGDSAVYFCASSQAGLRHIQYFGAGTRLSVL.

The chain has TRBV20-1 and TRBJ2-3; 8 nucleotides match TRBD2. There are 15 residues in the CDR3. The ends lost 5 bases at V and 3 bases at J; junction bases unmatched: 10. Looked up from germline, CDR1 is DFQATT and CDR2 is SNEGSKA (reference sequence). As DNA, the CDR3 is TGCAGTGCTCCCATCCTAGCGGGTAGGACAGATACGCAGTATTTT. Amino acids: CSAPILAGRTDTQYF.

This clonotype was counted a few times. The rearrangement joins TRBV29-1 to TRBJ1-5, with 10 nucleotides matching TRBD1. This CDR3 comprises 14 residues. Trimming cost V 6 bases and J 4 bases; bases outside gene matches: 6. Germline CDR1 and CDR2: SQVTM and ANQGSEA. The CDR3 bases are TGCAGCGTCTCCGGGACAGGGGTAAATCAGCCCCAGCATTTT. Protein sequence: CSVSGTGVNQPQHF.

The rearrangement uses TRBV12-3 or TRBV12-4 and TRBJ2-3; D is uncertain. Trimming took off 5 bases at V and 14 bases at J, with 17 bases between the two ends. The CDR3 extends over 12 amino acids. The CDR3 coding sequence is TGTGCCAGCAGTCCACCCGGAAAGGTTCCGTATTTT. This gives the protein CASSPPGKVPYF.

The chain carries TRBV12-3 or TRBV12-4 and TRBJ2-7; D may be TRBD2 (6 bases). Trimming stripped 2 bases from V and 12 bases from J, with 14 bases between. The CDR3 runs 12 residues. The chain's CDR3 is CASSLKVADLYF. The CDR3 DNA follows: TGTGCCAGCAGTTTAAAAGTAGCGGACCTGTACTTC.